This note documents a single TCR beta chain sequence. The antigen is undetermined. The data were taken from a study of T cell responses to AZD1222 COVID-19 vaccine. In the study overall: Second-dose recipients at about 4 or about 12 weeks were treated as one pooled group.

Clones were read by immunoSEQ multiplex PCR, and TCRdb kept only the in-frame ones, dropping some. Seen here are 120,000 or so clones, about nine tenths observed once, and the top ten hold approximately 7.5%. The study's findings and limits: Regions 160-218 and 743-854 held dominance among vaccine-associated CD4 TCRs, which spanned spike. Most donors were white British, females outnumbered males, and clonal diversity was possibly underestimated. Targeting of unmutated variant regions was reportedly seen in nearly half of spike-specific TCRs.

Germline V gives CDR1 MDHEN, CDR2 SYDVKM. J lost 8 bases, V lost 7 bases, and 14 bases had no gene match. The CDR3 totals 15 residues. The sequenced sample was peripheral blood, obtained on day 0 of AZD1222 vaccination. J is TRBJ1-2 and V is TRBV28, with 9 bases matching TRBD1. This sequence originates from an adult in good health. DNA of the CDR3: TGTGCCAGCAATCGCCCGGACAGGGGAATTCTCGGCTACACCTTC. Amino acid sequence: CASNRPDRGILGYTF.